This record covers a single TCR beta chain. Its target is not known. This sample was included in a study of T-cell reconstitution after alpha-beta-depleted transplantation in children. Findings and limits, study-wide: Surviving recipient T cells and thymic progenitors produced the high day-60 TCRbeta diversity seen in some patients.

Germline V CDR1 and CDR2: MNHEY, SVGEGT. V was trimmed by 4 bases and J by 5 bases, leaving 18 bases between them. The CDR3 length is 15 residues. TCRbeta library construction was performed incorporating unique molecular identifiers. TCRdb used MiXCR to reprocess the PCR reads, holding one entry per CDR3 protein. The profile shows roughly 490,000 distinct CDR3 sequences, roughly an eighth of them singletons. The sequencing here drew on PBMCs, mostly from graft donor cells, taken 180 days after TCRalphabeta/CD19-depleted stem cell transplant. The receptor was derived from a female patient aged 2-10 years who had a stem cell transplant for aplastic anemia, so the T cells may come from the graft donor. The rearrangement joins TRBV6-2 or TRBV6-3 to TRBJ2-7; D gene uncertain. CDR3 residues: CASSSPVLKGHEQYF. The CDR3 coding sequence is TGTGCCAGCAGTTCCCCGGTATTAAAGGGCCACGAGCAGTACTTC.